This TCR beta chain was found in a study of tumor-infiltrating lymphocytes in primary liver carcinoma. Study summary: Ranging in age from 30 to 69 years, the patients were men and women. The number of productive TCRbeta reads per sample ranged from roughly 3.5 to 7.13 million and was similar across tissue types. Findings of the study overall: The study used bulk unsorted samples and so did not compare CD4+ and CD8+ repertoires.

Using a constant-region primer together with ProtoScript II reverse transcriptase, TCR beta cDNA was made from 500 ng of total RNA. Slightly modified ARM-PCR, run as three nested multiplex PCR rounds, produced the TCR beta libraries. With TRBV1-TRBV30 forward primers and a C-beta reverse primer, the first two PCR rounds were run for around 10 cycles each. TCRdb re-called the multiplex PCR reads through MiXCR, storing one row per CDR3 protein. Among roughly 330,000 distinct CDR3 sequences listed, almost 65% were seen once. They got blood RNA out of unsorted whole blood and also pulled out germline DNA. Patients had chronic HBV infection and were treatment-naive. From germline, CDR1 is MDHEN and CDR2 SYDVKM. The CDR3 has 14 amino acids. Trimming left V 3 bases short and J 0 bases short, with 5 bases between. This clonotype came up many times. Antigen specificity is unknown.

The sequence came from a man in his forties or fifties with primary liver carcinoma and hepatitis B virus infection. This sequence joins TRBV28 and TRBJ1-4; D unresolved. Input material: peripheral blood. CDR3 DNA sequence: TGTGCCAGCAGTTTCCAGGCAACTAATGAAAAACTGTTTTTT. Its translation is CASSFQATNEKLFF.